Listed below are T cell receptor beta chains from one sample, sequenced in a study of blood T cell repertoires in COVID-19. Clones were read by immunoSEQ multiplex PCR, and TCRdb kept only the in-frame ones, dropping some. The data hold 140,000 to 150,000 clones, with 80% to 90% observed a single time. Sequencing was done on a sample of peripheral blood. These receptors were obtained from a man between 18 and 29 years old with COVID-19, enrolled during active disease. Both conserved end residues are part of each CDR3. D genes are given only for firm matches. Not all rows give a size; the values are once, few, many and, for expanded clones, a class.

D gene: .; clone size: .; J gene: TRBJ2-3; V gene: TRBV27; CDR3 DNA: TGTGCCAGTAGGGGGGATACGCAGTATTTT; CDR3 protein: CASRGDTQYF
D gene: .; clone size: once; J gene: TRBJ1-3; V gene: TRBV27; CDR3 DNA: TGTGCCAGCAGTTTACATGCGGGGAACTCTGGAAACACCATATATTTT; CDR3 protein: CASSLHAGNSGNTIYF
D gene: TRBD2; clone size: .; J gene: TRBJ2-7; V gene: TRBV5-1; CDR3 DNA: TGCGCCAGCAGCTTGGAGGGGACAGGGAAGCTAACTAGCGGGAGGGCCCGGGAGCAGTACTTC; CDR3 protein: CASSLEGTGKLTSGRAREQYF
D gene: .; clone size: .; J gene: TRBJ1-6; V gene: TRBV7-8; CDR3 DNA: TGTGCCAGCAGCTTATTACAGCAAAGCTCCTATAATTCACCCCTCCACTTT; CDR3 protein: CASSLLQQSSYNSPLHF
D gene: TRBD2; clone size: .; J gene: TRBJ2-7; V gene: TRBV7-9; CDR3 DNA: TGTGCCAGCAGCTTAGATGGGACTATCATTCCGGCCGAGCAGTACTTC; CDR3 protein: CASSLDGTIIPAEQYF
D gene: TRBD2; clone size: .; J gene: TRBJ2-7; V gene: TRBV4-1; CDR3 DNA: TGCGCCAGCAGCCATTTTGCGGCGCGGGAGGACGACGAGCAGTACTTC; CDR3 protein: CASSHFAAREDDEQYF
D gene: .; clone size: .; J gene: TRBJ1-1; V gene: TRBV7-9; CDR3 DNA: TGTGCCAGCAGCTTGGGTCGGGGTCCCCACACTGAAGCTTTCTTT; CDR3 protein: CASSLGRGPHTEAFF
D gene: TRBD2; clone size: .; J gene: TRBJ2-3; V gene: TRBV10-2; CDR3 DNA: TGCGCCAGCGAGACTAGCGGGAATCGGAGGGGTGCCACAGATACGCAGTATTTT; CDR3 protein: CASETSGNRRGATDTQYF
D gene: TRBD2; clone size: .; J gene: TRBJ2-3; V gene: TRBV4-2; CDR3 DNA: TGTGCCAGCAGCCAAAGGGGGGCTAGCGGGAGCGATACGCAGTATTTT; CDR3 protein: CASSQRGASGSDTQYF
D gene: .; clone size: .; J gene: TRBJ2-2; V gene: TRBV7-6; CDR3 DNA: TGTGCCAGCAGCTTAGCGCTAGGCAACGCGAACACCGGGGAGCTGTTTTTT; CDR3 protein: CASSLALGNANTGELFF
D gene: TRBD1; clone size: once; J gene: TRBJ1-5; V gene: TRBV6-6; CDR3 DNA: TGTGCCAGCAGTCCCCGGACAGGGAGGAATCAGCCCCAGCATTTT; CDR3 protein: CASSPRTGRNQPQHF
D gene: TRBD1; clone size: .; J gene: TRBJ1-1; V gene: TRBV19; CDR3 DNA: TGTGCCAGCGGAGGACAGGGCCTTAACACTGAAGCTTTCTTT; CDR3 protein: CASGGQGLNTEAFF
D gene: .; clone size: .; J gene: TRBJ1-2; V gene: TRBV12-3/TRBV12-4; CDR3 DNA: TGTGCCAGCAGTTTTGGCAGGGCCTATGGCTACACCTTC; CDR3 protein: CASSFGRAYGYTF
D gene: .; clone size: .; J gene: TRBJ2-1; V gene: TRBV27; CDR3 DNA: TGTGCCAGCCCGGTGGGGGGGCCCTACAATGAGCAGTTCTTC; CDR3 protein: CASPVGGPYNEQFF
D gene: .; clone size: few; J gene: TRBJ1-1; V gene: TRBV7-3; CDR3 DNA: TGTGCCAGCAGCCTTAACGGGGAGGCGAACACTGAAGCTTTCTTT; CDR3 protein: CASSLNGEANTEAFF
D gene: TRBD2; clone size: once; J gene: TRBJ2-7; V gene: TRBV19; CDR3 DNA: TGTGCCAGTAGTATGACTAGCGGGAAAAACGAGCAGTACTTC; CDR3 protein: CASSMTSGKNEQYF
D gene: TRBD1; clone size: .; J gene: TRBJ1-4; V gene: TRBV4-2; CDR3 DNA: TGTGCCAGCAGCCAAGAGGCCCCCGGCAGGGGGCGACGGGGTGAAAAACTGCTTTTT; CDR3 protein: CASSQEAPGRGRRGEKLLF
D gene: TRBD1; clone size: .; J gene: TRBJ2-5; V gene: TRBV4-3; CDR3 DNA: TGCGCCAGCAGCCTCGGGACAGGGGGTGAGACCCAGTACTTC; CDR3 protein: CASSLGTGGETQYF
D gene: TRBD1; clone size: .; J gene: TRBJ2-7; V gene: TRBV27; CDR3 DNA: TGTGCCAGCAGTTTATATGCCGTTCCGGGACAGGGGGCCCTCGAGCAGTACTTC; CDR3 protein: CASSLYAVPGQGALEQYF
D gene: TRBD2; clone size: .; J gene: TRBJ2-3; V gene: TRBV27; CDR3 DNA: TGTGCCAGCAGTAGAGCGGGAGGGCCGAAAGCAGATACGCAGTATTTT; CDR3 protein: CASSRAGGPKADTQYF
D gene: TRBD2; clone size: .; J gene: TRBJ2-5; V gene: TRBV18; CDR3 DNA: TGTGCCAGCTCACCATTCGGGAGGGGGAAAGAGACCCAGTACTTC; CDR3 protein: CASSPFGRGKETQYF
D gene: .; clone size: .; J gene: TRBJ2-1; V gene: TRBV27; CDR3 DNA: TGTGCCAGCAGTTTATCTGCCCGGTTGTACAATGAGCAGTTCTTC; CDR3 protein: CASSLSARLYNEQFF
D gene: TRBD2; clone size: once; J gene: TRBJ2-3; V gene: TRBV9; CDR3 DNA: TGTGCCAGCAGCTTGCGGACTAGCGGGAGAGGCACAGATACGCAGTATTTT; CDR3 protein: CASSLRTSGRGTDTQYF
D gene: TRBD2; clone size: .; J gene: TRBJ2-7; V gene: TRBV10-1; CDR3 DNA: TGCGCCAGCAGTGAGACTAGCGGGTTGACGTACGAGCAGTACTTC; CDR3 protein: CASSETSGLTYEQYF
D gene: TRBD1; clone size: .; J gene: TRBJ1-3; V gene: TRBV19; CDR3 DNA: TGTGCCAGTAGTGCGACCCGGGACAGTGGAAACACCATATATTTT; CDR3 protein: CASSATRDSGNTIYF
D gene: .; clone size: .; J gene: TRBJ2-5; V gene: TRBV19; CDR3 DNA: TGTGCCAGTAGCCGGGACATCCTGCCTCAGGAGACCCAGTACTTC; CDR3 protein: CASSRDILPQETQYF
D gene: TRBD1; clone size: once; J gene: TRBJ1-5; V gene: TRBV15; CDR3 DNA: TGTGCCACCAGCGTCGGGACAGCGATTAATCAGCCCCAGCATTTT; CDR3 protein: CATSVGTAINQPQHF
D gene: TRBD2; clone size: .; J gene: TRBJ2-2; V gene: TRBV6-2/TRBV6-3; CDR3 DNA: TGTGCCAGCAGTTACCGGGGGGGGACCGGGGAGCTGTTTTTT; CDR3 protein: CASSYRGGTGELFF
D gene: TRBD2; clone size: .; J gene: TRBJ2-5; V gene: TRBV27; CDR3 DNA: TGTGCCAGCAGCCCACTAGCGAGGGAGACCCAGTACTTC; CDR3 protein: CASSPLARETQYF
D gene: .; clone size: .; J gene: TRBJ2-7; V gene: TRBV4-3; CDR3 DNA: TGCGCCAGCAGCCAAGATCCTTCGGGATCTCGCGAGCAGTACTTC; CDR3 protein: CASSQDPSGSREQYF
D gene: .; clone size: .; J gene: TRBJ2-2; V gene: TRBV25-1; CDR3 DNA: TGTGCCAGCAGTCAGACTCGGGCCGGGGAGCTGTTTTTT; CDR3 protein: CASSQTRAGELFF
D gene: TRBD2; clone size: .; J gene: TRBJ2-1; V gene: TRBV6-5; CDR3 DNA: TGTGCCAGCAGCCGGACTAGCTGGAGTGAGCAGTTCTTC; CDR3 protein: CASSRTSWSEQFF
D gene: TRBD2; clone size: .; J gene: TRBJ2-4; V gene: TRBV7-2; CDR3 DNA: TGTGCCAGCAGCCAGGGACTAGCGGGACGCAAAAACATTCAGTACTTC; CDR3 protein: CASSQGLAGRKNIQYF
D gene: TRBD1; clone size: .; J gene: TRBJ2-7; V gene: TRBV6-5; CDR3 DNA: TGTGCCAGCAGTTACACGGGACAGACCTACGAGCAGTACTTC; CDR3 protein: CASSYTGQTYEQYF
D gene: TRBD1; clone size: .; J gene: TRBJ2-3; V gene: TRBV11-3; CDR3 DNA: TGTGCCAGCAGCTCACGGGACAGCGCGCAGTATTTT; CDR3 protein: CASSSRDSAQYF
D gene: .; clone size: .; J gene: TRBJ2-2; V gene: TRBV9; CDR3 DNA: TGTGCCAGCAGCGTAGGTAACGGGGAGCTGTTTTTT; CDR3 protein: CASSVGNGELFF
D gene: TRBD1; clone size: .; J gene: TRBJ1-2; V gene: TRBV15; CDR3 DNA: TGTGCCACCAGCAGAGTGAAGGGGGCGCGTTATGGCTACACCTTC; CDR3 protein: CATSRVKGARYGYTF
D gene: .; clone size: .; J gene: TRBJ2-7; V gene: TRBV6-5; CDR3 DNA: TGTGCCAGCAGTTCCACGGACAGTTCCTACGAGCAGTACTTC; CDR3 protein: CASSSTDSSYEQYF
D gene: TRBD2; clone size: once; J gene: TRBJ2-1; V gene: TRBV9; CDR3 DNA: TGTGCCAGCAGCGTCGCCTCTAGCGGGAGCCGCAATGAGCAGTTCTTC; CDR3 protein: CASSVASSGSRNEQFF
D gene: .; clone size: .; J gene: TRBJ1-1; V gene: TRBV5-1; CDR3 DNA: TGCGCCAGCAGCTCCAACAGTGGGAACACTGAAGCTTTCTTT; CDR3 protein: CASSSNSGNTEAFF
D gene: TRBD1; clone size: .; J gene: TRBJ2-4; V gene: TRBV15; CDR3 DNA: TGTGCCACCAGCAGCACGGGACAGGTTAACAACATTCAGTACTTC; CDR3 protein: CATSSTGQVNNIQYF
D gene: .; clone size: .; J gene: TRBJ1-4; V gene: TRBV19; CDR3 DNA: TGTGCCAGTAGTATACCGGGGAGCGATGAAAAACTGCTTTTT; CDR3 protein: CASSIPGSDEKLLF
D gene: .; clone size: .; J gene: TRBJ2-2; V gene: TRBV7-9; CDR3 DNA: TGTGCCAGCAGCTTGGGCACGAACACCGGGGAGCTGTTTTTT; CDR3 protein: CASSLGTNTGELFF
D gene: TRBD1; clone size: .; J gene: TRBJ2-7; V gene: TRBV19; CDR3 DNA: TGTGCCAGTAGCCAGAACAGGGGCGAGCAGTACTTC; CDR3 protein: CASSQNRGEQYF
D gene: .; clone size: .; J gene: TRBJ2-7; V gene: TRBV7-8; CDR3 DNA: TGTGCCAGCAGCCCGATAGGCGGATCGACCTACGAGCAGTACTTC; CDR3 protein: CASSPIGGSTYEQYF
D gene: .; clone size: .; J gene: TRBJ1-2; V gene: TRBV15; CDR3 DNA: TGTGCCACCAGCAGCCGGCAGGTATCCTATGGCTACACCTTC; CDR3 protein: CATSSRQVSYGYTF
D gene: TRBD1; clone size: .; J gene: TRBJ1-4; V gene: TRBV28; CDR3 DNA: TGTGCCAGCAGTCAACTAACAGGGGGCGTCGAAAAACTGCTTTTT; CDR3 protein: CASSQLTGGVEKLLF
D gene: .; clone size: .; J gene: TRBJ1-4; V gene: TRBV29-1; CDR3 DNA: TGCAGCGGGGGGGGCAGGAATAATGAAAAACTGTTTTTT; CDR3 protein: CSGGGRNNEKLFF
D gene: .; clone size: .; J gene: TRBJ2-7; V gene: TRBV18; CDR3 DNA: TGTGCCAGCTCACCACGGGACTTCGCCTACGAGCAGTACTTC; CDR3 protein: CASSPRDFAYEQYF
D gene: .; clone size: .; J gene: TRBJ1-2; V gene: TRBV25-1; CDR3 DNA: TGTGCCAGCAGTGCCATCCGCAGAACCTATGGCTACACCTTC; CDR3 protein: CASSAIRRTYGYTF
D gene: .; clone size: .; J gene: TRBJ2-1; V gene: TRBV6-5; CDR3 DNA: TGTGCCAGCAGTTCCCGGAGTGCGGGATACAATGAGCAGTTCTTC; CDR3 protein: CASSSRSAGYNEQFF
D gene: .; clone size: .; J gene: TRBJ1-6; V gene: TRBV6-2/TRBV6-3; CDR3 DNA: TGTGCCAGCAGTTACTCCAGGCCACCCCTCCACTTT; CDR3 protein: CASSYSRPPLHF
D gene: .; clone size: few; J gene: TRBJ2-3; V gene: TRBV19; CDR3 DNA: TGTGCCAGTAGTATTTCGCTCGCGGGACTTAGCACAGATACGCAGTATTTT; CDR3 protein: CASSISLAGLSTDTQYF
D gene: .; clone size: .; J gene: TRBJ1-2; V gene: TRBV7-8; CDR3 DNA: TGTGCCAGCAGCTTAGACACGAATGGCTACACCTTC; CDR3 protein: CASSLDTNGYTF
D gene: TRBD2; clone size: .; J gene: TRBJ2-1; V gene: TRBV5-1; CDR3 DNA: TGCGCCAGCAGCCCTGGACTAGCGGGCGCCCCGTACAATGAGCAGTTCTTC; CDR3 protein: CASSPGLAGAPYNEQFF
D gene: .; clone size: .; J gene: TRBJ2-5; V gene: TRBV20-1; CDR3 DNA: TGCAGTGCTAGTCCTTTGTACCAAGAGACCCAGTACTTC; CDR3 protein: CSASPLYQETQYF
D gene: .; clone size: .; J gene: TRBJ1-5; V gene: TRBV4-1; CDR3 DNA: TGCGCCAGCAGCCAAGGTCTTCAGCCCCAGCATTTT; CDR3 protein: CASSQGLQPQHF
D gene: .; clone size: .; J gene: TRBJ1-5; V gene: TRBV7-9; CDR3 DNA: TGTGCCAGCAGCGGAGAGAATTATAGCAATCAGCCCCAGCATTTT; CDR3 protein: CASSGENYSNQPQHF
D gene: .; clone size: few; J gene: TRBJ1-1; V gene: TRBV2; CDR3 DNA: TGTGCCAGCAGTGATTTCCATAGAGCTTTCTTT; CDR3 protein: CASSDFHRAFF
D gene: TRBD1; clone size: .; J gene: TRBJ1-2; V gene: TRBV7-8; CDR3 DNA: TGTGCCAGCAGCTTAGACGACAGGGCCCTCTATGGCTACACCTTC; CDR3 protein: CASSLDDRALYGYTF